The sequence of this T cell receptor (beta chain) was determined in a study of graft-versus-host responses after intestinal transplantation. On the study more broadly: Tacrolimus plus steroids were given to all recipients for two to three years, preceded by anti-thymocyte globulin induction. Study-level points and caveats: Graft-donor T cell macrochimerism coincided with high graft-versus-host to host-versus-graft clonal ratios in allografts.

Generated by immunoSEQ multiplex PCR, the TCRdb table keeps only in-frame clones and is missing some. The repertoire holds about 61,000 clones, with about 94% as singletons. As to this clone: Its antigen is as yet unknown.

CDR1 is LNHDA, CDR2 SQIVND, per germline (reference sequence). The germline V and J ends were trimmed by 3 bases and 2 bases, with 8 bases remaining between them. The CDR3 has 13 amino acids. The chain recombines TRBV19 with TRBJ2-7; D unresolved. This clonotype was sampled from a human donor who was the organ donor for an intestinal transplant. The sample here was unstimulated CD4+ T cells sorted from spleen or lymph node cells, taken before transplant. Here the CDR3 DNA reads TGTGCCAGTAGTATGGGTGGGGCCTACGAGCAGTACTTC. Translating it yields CASSMGGAYEQYF.